These 14 T cell receptor beta chains were all obtained from the same sample, sequenced in a study of blood T cell repertoires in COVID-19. Only in-frame clones appear in the TCRdb table, and some are missing; sequencing was by immunoSEQ multiplex PCR. The table records approximately 480,000 clones, around 90% of them present only once. Sequenced sample: PBMCs or T cells enriched from blood (not recorded which). The receptors originated from a woman aged 18-29 years who had recovered from COVID-19.

J is TRBJ1-1 and V is TRBV5-6, with 7 bases fitting TRBD1. Germline V gene lookup returns CDR1 SGHDT and CDR2 YYEEEE. Trimming took 3 bases from V and 5 from J; bases not matched to a gene: 4. This CDR3 spans 13 amino acids. CDR3: CASSSGGSTEAFF. The CDR3 nucleotides read TGTGCCAGCAGCTCAGGGGGGTCGACTGAAGCTTTCTTT.

About this clone itself: Additional DNA sequences in this sample encode the identical CDR3. The chain joins TRBV5-6 to TRBJ2-3, with 8 bases matching TRBD1. Germline trimming cut 1 base from V and 0 bases from J; bases unmatched to any gene: 1. The germline V gene encodes CDR1 SGHDT and CDR2 YYEEEE. CDR3 length: 15 amino acids. CDR3 coding DNA: TGTGCCAGCAGCTTGCGGACAGGGAGCACAGATACGCAGTATTTT. As protein: CASSLRTGSTDTQYF.

The chain uses TRBV18 and TRBJ2-1, with TRBD2 identical over 7 bases. The CDR3 runs to 15 residues. J was trimmed by 2 bases and V by 2 bases; bases with no gene match: 3. Germline CDR1 is KGHSH and CDR2 is LQKENI. CDR3: CASSPGAGAYNEQFF. The CDR3 coding sequence is TGTGCCAGCTCACCAGGGGCGGGGGCCTACAATGAGCAGTTCTTC.

V and J are TRBV9 and TRBJ1-4; D might be TRBD1 (5 bases). The V gene's germline CDR1 is SGDLS and CDR2 YYNGEE. The CDR3 has 15 amino acids. The V end was cut by 4 bases, the J end by 9 bases, with 19 bases between. The CDR3 region is CASSPPSGGEKKLFF. The CDR3 DNA is TGTGCCAGCAGCCCCCCGTCCGGGGGGGAGAAAAAACTGTTTTTT.

The chain is built from TRBV5-1 and TRBJ1-1; D is unresolved. V was trimmed by 0 bases and J by 4 bases, leaving 13 bases between them. Germline loops: CDR1 SGHRS, CDR2 YFSETQ. This CDR3 region has 15 residues. The CDR3 DNA follows: TGCGCCAGCAGCTTGGCGAGGGCCGCGGCCACTGAAGCTTTCTTT. Protein sequence: CASSLARAAATEAFF. Filled out from reference TRBV5-1 and TRBJ1-1, the complete variable domain reads KAGVTQTPRYLIKTRGQQVTLSCSPISGHRSVSWYQQTPGQGLQFLFEYFSETQRNKGNFPGRFSGRQFSNSRSEMNVSTLELGDSALYLCASSLARAAATEAFFGQGTRLTVV.

The chain links TRBV7-2 to TRBJ2-1; D unresolved. Trimming took off 2 bases at V and 6 bases at J, with 17 bases between the two ends. The CDR3 spans 16 residues. Germline V gene sequence: CDR1 SGHTA, CDR2 FQGNSA. The DNA for the CDR3 is TGTGCCAGCAGCTTAATCGGTCGGGTCGAGTTCAATGAGCAGTTCTTC. It encodes CASSLIGRVEFNEQFF.

J is TRBJ1-6 and V is TRBV12-5, with a weak D call TRBD1 (5 bases). Germline V gene data show CDR1 as LGHNT and CDR2 as FRNRAP. The CDR3 sequence is 16 residues long. Trimming cost V 0 bases and J 9 bases, with 15 bases left between them. The CDR3 region is CASGLVGGGVSSPLHF. The CDR3 bases are TGTGCTAGTGGTTTGGTAGGAGGAGGGGTCAGTTCACCCCTCCACTTT.

The chain joins TRBV3-1 (or the pseudogene TRBV3-2) to TRBJ2-7, with 8 bases lining up with TRBD1. The junction had 13 bases not matched to a gene; V was cut back by 1 base and J by 5 bases. CDR1 and CDR2 from the germline V gene are LGHDT and YNNKEL (reference sequence). The CDR3 covers 17 residues. Written as DNA, the CDR3 is TGTGCCAGCAGCCAAGCCGGTGACAGGGGTCTGAGGCACGAGCAGTACTTC. Translating gives CASSQAGDRGLRHEQYF.

In its sample, this clone was seen a few times. This chain links TRBV18 with TRBJ1-6; 7 positions match TRBD1. J was trimmed by 2 bases and V by 6 bases; bases with no gene match: 4. The CDR3 extends over 15 amino acids. Germline V gene sequence: CDR1 KGHSH, CDR2 LQKENI. This CDR3 is CASSPTGTYNSPLHF. CDR3 coding DNA: TGTGCCAGCTCGCCGACAGGGACCTATAATTCACCCCTCCACTTT.

This rearrangement joins TRBV30 to TRBJ2-3; D possibly corresponds to TRBD1 (5 bases). The CDR3 spans 14 residues. V was cut by 6 bases and J by 1 base, with 14 bases left in between. In germline, CDR1 is GTSNPN, CDR2 SVGIG (reference sequence). The CDR3 region has the DNA TGTGCCTGTTGGGGCTCTCGGGGCACAGATACGCAGTATTTT. It is translated as CACWGSRGTDTQYF.

The chain joins TRBV5-1 to TRBJ2-5, with D tentatively TRBD1 (6 bases). The germline V gene encodes CDR1 SGHRS and CDR2 YFSETQ. This CDR3 spans 18 amino acids. Trimming took 3 bases from V and 1 from J, leaving 22 bases between them. The CDR3 is CASSSRTGSAVLQETQYF. The CDR3 bases are TGCGCCAGCAGCTCGAGAACAGGGAGCGCCGTTCTCCAAGAGACCCAGTACTTC.

The gene calls are TRBV30 and TRBJ2-7, with D unclear. The CDR3 spans 13 residues. The V gene's germline CDR1 is GTSNPN and CDR2 SVGIG (reference sequence). Trimming removed 0 bases at V and 6 bases at J, with 12 bases between. The DNA of the CDR3 is TGTGCCTGGAGTGTGGGCGACCCTGGCGAGCAGTACTTC. Translated, it gives CAWSVGDPGEQYF.

V is TRBV19 and J is TRBJ1-1; 8 bases line up with TRBD1. V shed 5 bases and J 5 bases; nucleotides not matched to a gene: 4. This CDR3 is 13 amino acids long. Germline CDR1 and CDR2: LNHDA and SQIVND (reference sequence). This CDR3 is CASSPWDRTEAFF. In DNA, the CDR3 is TGTGCCAGTAGTCCCTGGGACAGGACTGAAGCTTTCTTT.

As to this clone: This CDR3 is also generated by other DNA sequences in the sample. The V and J genes are TRBV5-1 and TRBJ2-3; the match to TRBD1 covers 7 bases. The CDR3 sequence is 13 residues long. The germline V gene encodes CDR1 SGHRS and CDR2 YFSETQ. With 4 bases clipped from V and 3 bases from J, the junction kept 2 bases outside the gene matches. The CDR3 region has the DNA TGCGCCAGCAGCCCAGGGGGAACAGATACGCAGTATTTT. Translated, it gives CASSPGGTDTQYF.